Listed here are 20 T cell receptor beta chains from one sample, sequenced in a study of T cell responses to AZD1222 COVID-19 vaccine. Measured with immunoSEQ multiplex PCR; TCRdb has only the in-frame clones, and not every one. The sample has 130,000 or so clones; 70% to 90% are singletons. The sequences come from peripheral blood, collected on day 0 of AZD1222 vaccination. Receptors were obtained from an adult in good health.

The gene calls are TRBV9 and TRBJ2-2; weak D call: TRBD1 (5 bases). Germline loops: CDR1 SGDLS, CDR2 YYNGEE. V was pared by 1 base and J by 3 bases, with 10 bases between. This CDR3 region has 15 residues. CDR3 amino acids: CASSVLGHDTGELFF. Written as DNA, the CDR3 is TGTGCCAGCAGCGTATTGGGGCACGACACCGGGGAGCTGTTTTTT.

The chain has TRBV25-1 and TRBJ1-2, with TRBD1 identical over 10 bases. The CDR3 contains 14 residues. The germline gives CDR1 MGHDK, CDR2 SYGVNS. V lost 3 bases and J lost 7; bases outside the gene matches: 5. The CDR3 reads CASSETGTGVGYTF. The CDR3 DNA sequence: TGTGCCAGCAGTGAGACCGGGACAGGGGTTGGCTACACCTTC.

The V and J genes are TRBV9 and TRBJ2-5, with TRBD1 as a possible D gene (6 bases). The CDR3 totals 15 residues. Trimming cost V 4 bases and J 0 bases, with 13 bases left between them. The germline CDR1 and CDR2 sequences are SGDLS and YYNGEE. CDR3 loop: CASSLGTGNQETQYF. Here the CDR3 DNA reads TGTGCCAGCAGCCTCGGCACAGGGAACCAAGAGACCCAGTACTTC.

The chain recombines TRBV7-9 with TRBJ1-2; D gene unclear. This CDR3 has 14 amino acids. CDR1 and CDR2 from the germline V gene are SEHNR and FQNEAQ (reference sequence). V was clipped by 4 bases and J by 8 bases, with 17 bases between them. The CDR3 bases are TGTGCCAGCAGCTCTCAGATTTATCCTACGGGCTACACCTTC. Translated, it gives CASSSQIYPTGYTF.

This clone was counted many times. This chain joins TRBV5-6 and TRBJ2-5; D call uncertain. Per germline, CDR1 SGHDT and CDR2 YYEEEE. The CDR3 length is 13 residues. Trimming took 4 bases from V and 3 from J, leaving 10 bases between them. CDR3 coding DNA: TGTGCCAGCAGCGATTCCCGCAAAGAGACCCAGTACTTC. It translates to CASSDSRKETQYF.

This clone has only a few counts. The chain links TRBV29-1 to TRBJ1-2, with a possible D match to TRBD1 (5 bases). Germline CDR1 and CDR2: SQVTM and ANQGSEA. This CDR3 contains 14 residues. Trimming left V 4 bases short and J 4 bases short, with 16 bases between. Written as DNA, the CDR3 is TGCAGCGTTGGGGTTTTTGGGGCAGGCTATGGCTACACCTTC. This translates into CSVGVFGAGYGYTF.

This clone was detected only once. The chain is built from TRBV12-5 and TRBJ2-1, with TRBD2 matching 7 bases. With V trimmed by 6 bases and J by 8 bases, 10 bases remained unmatched. CDR3 size: 14 residues. Germline V gene data show CDR1 as LGHNT and CDR2 as FRNRAP. CDR3 in amino acids: CASGPGLEVDEQFF. The CDR3 DNA sequence: TGTGCTAGTGGCCCCGGACTAGAGGTCGATGAGCAGTTCTTC.

This chain connects TRBV7-9 to TRBJ1-5, with TRBD1 as a possible D gene (6 bases). CDR3 size: 13 residues. The V and J ends lost 5 bases and 6 bases respectively, with 11 bases between them. Germline CDR1 SEHNR, CDR2 FQNEAQ (reference sequence). CDR3 amino acids: CASSGRDTQPQHF. CDR3 nucleotide sequence: TGTGCCAGCAGCGGCCGGGACACTCAGCCCCAGCATTTT.

The gene calls are TRBV4-1 and TRBJ2-2; D gene unclear. Trimming shortened V by 3 bases and J by 0 bases, and 26 bases separated the two germline ends. CDR1 is MGHRA and CDR2 is YSYEKL in the germline V gene. The CDR3 sequence is 21 residues long. CDR3 protein: CASSHTPASFEPQTNTGELFF. The CDR3 region has the DNA TGCGCCAGCAGCCACACCCCGGCCTCGTTCGAGCCCCAGACGAACACCGGGGAGCTGTTTTTT.

The chain links TRBV3-1 (or the pseudogene TRBV3-2) to TRBJ2-5, with D perhaps assigned TRBD1 or TRBD2 (5 bases each). The CDR3 has 16 amino acids. V was trimmed by 3 bases and J by 5 bases, leaving 19 bases between them. From germline, CDR1 is LGHDT and CDR2 YNNKEL (reference sequence). In DNA, the CDR3 is TGTGCCAGCAGCCAGGGACCAATGGCTTCGGGGGAGACCCAGTACTTC. It specifies CASSQGPMASGETQYF.

The rearrangement joins TRBV6-4 to TRBJ1-5, with a tentative D call TRBD1 (6 bases). This CDR3 has 13 amino acids. Germline loops: CDR1 MRHNA, CDR2 SNTAGT. Trimming left V 3 bases short and J 5 bases short, with 8 bases between. The chain's CDR3 is CASSEQGDQPQHF. The DNA for the CDR3 is TGTGCCAGCAGTGAACAGGGCGATCAGCCCCAGCATTTT.

The rearrangement links TRBV7-6 to TRBJ2-2, with 7 nucleotides matching TRBD1. V shed 5 bases, J shed 0 bases, and the junction held 6 bases outside the gene matches. CDR3 length: 16 amino acids. Per germline, CDR1 SGHVS and CDR2 FNYEAQ. Here the CDR3 DNA reads TGTGCCAGCAGCACCGGGACAGACACGAACACCGGGGAGCTGTTTTTT. Translation gives CASSTGTDTNTGELFF.

The chain employs TRBV28 and TRBJ1-2; 7 nucleotides match TRBD1. V shed 1 base, J shed 4 bases, and the junction held 3 bases outside the gene matches. Germline V gene sequence: CDR1 MDHEN, CDR2 SYDVKM. This CDR3 comprises 14 residues. The CDR3 protein is CASSLFNRGYGYTF. The CDR3 region has the DNA TGTGCCAGCAGTTTATTTAACAGGGGCTATGGCTACACCTTC.

This rearrangement joins TRBV5-1 to TRBJ2-1; tentative D call: TRBD2 (5 bases). V was shortened by 0 bases and J by 10 bases, with 14 bases between the two germline ends. The length of the CDR3 is 14 residues. CDR1 and CDR2 from the germline V gene are SGHRS and YFSETQ. CDR3 in amino acids: CASSLADVRREQFF. CDR3 DNA: TGCGCCAGCAGCTTGGCAGACGTCCGGAGGGAGCAGTTCTTC.

V is TRBV6-8 and J is TRBJ2-7; D unresolved. Trimming took off 9 bases at V and 2 bases at J, with 8 bases between the two ends. There are 11 residues in the CDR3. CDR1 is MNHGY and CDR2 is SAAAGT in the germline V gene. The CDR3 nucleotides are TGTGCCAGTCTCATGGCCTACGAGCAGTACTTC. This translates into CASLMAYEQYF.

V usage is TRBV3-1 (or the pseudogene TRBV3-2) and J usage is TRBJ2-2; no reliable D call. Germline V gene sequence: CDR1 LGHDT, CDR2 YNNKEL (reference sequence). The CDR3 totals 14 residues. Trimming took 1 base from V and 5 from J, leaving 8 bases between them. CDR3 loop: CASSQGTATGELFF. Here the CDR3 DNA reads TGTGCCAGCAGCCAAGGGACCGCGACCGGGGAGCTGTTTTTT.

This clone appeared a single time. The rearrangement uses TRBV7-6 and TRBJ1-3, with a possible D match to TRBD1 (6 bases). The germline V and J ends were trimmed by 2 bases and 0 bases, with 17 bases remaining between them. The CDR3 extends over 18 amino acids. In germline, CDR1 is SGHVS, CDR2 FNYEAQ. The CDR3 DNA follows: TGTGCCAGCAGCTTACGGCCCCGGACAGCTGACTCTGGAAACACCATATATTTT. Protein product: CASSLRPRTADSGNTIYF.

This sequence joins TRBV24-1 and TRBJ1-6; D ambiguous. Trimming took off 3 bases at V and 4 bases at J, with 3 bases between the two ends. The CDR3 consists of 13 residues. Germline CDR1 reads KGHDR; CDR2 reads SFDVKD. The CDR3 sequence is CATSDGYNSPLHF. As DNA, the CDR3 is TGTGCCACCAGTGATGGGTATAATTCACCCCTCCACTTT.

The count of this clone is one. The J gene is TRBJ2-7, the V gene TRBV7-9, with 7 bases aligning to TRBD1. Germline CDR1 SEHNR, CDR2 FQNEAQ (reference sequence). The CDR3 consists of 14 residues. J lost 0 bases, V lost 7 bases, and 6 bases had no gene match. CDR3 coding DNA: TGTGCCAGCACCAGGGACAGAAACTCCTACGAGCAGTACTTC. Translation gives CASTRDRNSYEQYF.

The chain recombines TRBV12-3 or TRBV12-4 with TRBJ2-7, with D perhaps given as TRBD1 or TRBD2 (5 bases each). There are 13 residues in the CDR3. V lost 7 bases and J 5 bases, leaving 15 bases between the germline ends. This CDR3 reads CASTPRGRHEQYF. The CDR3 bases are TGTGCCAGCACCCCCCGGGGCAGGCACGAGCAGTACTTC.